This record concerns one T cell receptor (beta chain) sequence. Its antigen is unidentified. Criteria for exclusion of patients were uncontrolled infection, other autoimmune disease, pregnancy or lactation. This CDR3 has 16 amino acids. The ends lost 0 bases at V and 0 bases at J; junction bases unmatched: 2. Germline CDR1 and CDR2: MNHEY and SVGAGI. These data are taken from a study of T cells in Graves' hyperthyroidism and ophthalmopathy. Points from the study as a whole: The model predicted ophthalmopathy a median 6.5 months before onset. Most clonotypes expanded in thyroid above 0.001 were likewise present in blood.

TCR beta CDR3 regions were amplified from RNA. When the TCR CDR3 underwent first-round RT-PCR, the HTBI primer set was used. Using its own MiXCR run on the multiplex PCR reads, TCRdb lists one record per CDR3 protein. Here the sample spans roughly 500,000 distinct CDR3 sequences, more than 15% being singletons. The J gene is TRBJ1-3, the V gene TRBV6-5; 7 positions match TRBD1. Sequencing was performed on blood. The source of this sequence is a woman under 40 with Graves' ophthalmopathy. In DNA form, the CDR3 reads TGTGCCAGCAGTTACTCCACAGGGGCCTCTGGAAACACCATATATTTT. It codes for CASSYSTGASGNTIYF.